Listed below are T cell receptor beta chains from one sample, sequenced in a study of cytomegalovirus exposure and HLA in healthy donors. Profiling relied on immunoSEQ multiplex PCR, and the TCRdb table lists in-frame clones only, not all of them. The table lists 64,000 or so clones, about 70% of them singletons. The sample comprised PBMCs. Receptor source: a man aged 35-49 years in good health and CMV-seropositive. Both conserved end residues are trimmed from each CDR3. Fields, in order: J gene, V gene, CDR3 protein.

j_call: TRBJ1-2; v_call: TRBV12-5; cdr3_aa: ASGSQYGYGYT
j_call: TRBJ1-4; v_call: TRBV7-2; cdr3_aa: ASSGLTKKLF
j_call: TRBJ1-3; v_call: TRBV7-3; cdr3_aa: ASSRDRGFGNTIY
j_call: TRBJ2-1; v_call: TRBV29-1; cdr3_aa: SEVAGGSYNEQF
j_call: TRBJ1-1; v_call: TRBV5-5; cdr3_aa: ASSRGFVTEAF
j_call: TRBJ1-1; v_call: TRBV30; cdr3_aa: AWEGGTEAF
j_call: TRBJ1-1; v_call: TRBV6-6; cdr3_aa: ASSYSKGMNTEAF
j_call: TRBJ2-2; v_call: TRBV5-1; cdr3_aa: ASRFGQGATGELF
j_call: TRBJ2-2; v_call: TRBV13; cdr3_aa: ASSRGLAAHTGELF
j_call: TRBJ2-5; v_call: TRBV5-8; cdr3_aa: ASSLAIRGARGTQY
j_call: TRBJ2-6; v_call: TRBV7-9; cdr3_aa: ASRYTGAGANVLT
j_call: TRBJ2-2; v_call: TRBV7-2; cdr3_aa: ASSLQGSVPGELF
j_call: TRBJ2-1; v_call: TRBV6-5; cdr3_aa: ASSYTGAYNEQF
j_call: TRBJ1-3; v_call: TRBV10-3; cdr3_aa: AINPDSSGNTIY
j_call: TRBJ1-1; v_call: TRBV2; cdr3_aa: ASRKNEDTEAF
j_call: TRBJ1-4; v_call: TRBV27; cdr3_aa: ASSLDRATNEKLF
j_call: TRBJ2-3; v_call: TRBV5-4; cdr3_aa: ASSLVQGNTDTQY
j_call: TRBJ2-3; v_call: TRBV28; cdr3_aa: ASSSIGTGEDTQY
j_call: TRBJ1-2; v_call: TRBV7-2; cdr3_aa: ASSAGGGRPGGYT
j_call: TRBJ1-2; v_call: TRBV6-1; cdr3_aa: ASSENWGGPGGYT
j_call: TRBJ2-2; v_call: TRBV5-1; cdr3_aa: ASSLADTGELF
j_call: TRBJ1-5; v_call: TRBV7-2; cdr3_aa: ASSLQTGSQPQH
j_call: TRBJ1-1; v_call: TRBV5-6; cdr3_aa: ASSSPLEGQASPEAF
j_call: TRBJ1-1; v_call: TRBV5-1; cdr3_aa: ASKLQGNRDTEAF
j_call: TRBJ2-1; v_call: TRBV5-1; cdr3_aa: ASSLLLTSRNEQF
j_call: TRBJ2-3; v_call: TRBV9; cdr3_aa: ASSVSSGGLTDTQY
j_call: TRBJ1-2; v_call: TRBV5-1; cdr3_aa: ASSTGVSASGYT
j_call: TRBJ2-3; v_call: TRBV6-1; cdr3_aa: ASSEPYASGGADTQY
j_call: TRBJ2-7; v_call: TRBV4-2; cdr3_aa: ASSYSSGDGSFYEQY
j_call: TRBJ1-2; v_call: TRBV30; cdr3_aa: AWRIVGSGDGYT
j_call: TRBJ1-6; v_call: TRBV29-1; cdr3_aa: SARQSSNSPLH
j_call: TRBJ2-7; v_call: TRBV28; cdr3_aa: ASSLEGPYEQY
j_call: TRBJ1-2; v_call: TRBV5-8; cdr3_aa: ASSLVRTAGYT
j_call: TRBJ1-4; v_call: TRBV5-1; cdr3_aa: ASSLAGRGGEKLF
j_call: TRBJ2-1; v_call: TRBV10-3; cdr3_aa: AIKAGTPINEQF
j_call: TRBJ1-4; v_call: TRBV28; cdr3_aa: ASEGGRNEKLF
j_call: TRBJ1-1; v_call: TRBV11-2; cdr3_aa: ASSLSRVAWGEAF
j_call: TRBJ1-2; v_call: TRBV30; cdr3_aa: AWRTRQADYGYT
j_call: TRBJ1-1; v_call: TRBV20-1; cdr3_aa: LTQAYTEAF
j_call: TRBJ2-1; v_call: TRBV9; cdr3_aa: ASSPDRGSYNEQF
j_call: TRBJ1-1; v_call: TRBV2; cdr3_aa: ASIRENTEAF
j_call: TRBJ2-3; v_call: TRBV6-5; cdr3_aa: ASSRTGEDTQY
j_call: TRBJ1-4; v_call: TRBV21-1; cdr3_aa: ASSYRLPNEKLF
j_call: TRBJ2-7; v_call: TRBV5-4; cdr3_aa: ASSLDPQGNYEQY
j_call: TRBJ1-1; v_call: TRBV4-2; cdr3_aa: ASSQDKAGESEAF